Sequencing of this T cell receptor (beta chain) was carried out in a study of patients and donors after allogeneic stem cell transplantation. TCRdb ran MiXCR on the RT-PCR reads and lists one entry per CDR3 protein. Of roughly 200,000 distinct CDR3 sequences in the sample, about 38% were seen once. This clonotype showed up just a few times. The ends were cut back, 3 bases at V and 2 bases at J, with 13 bases in the middle. This CDR3 has 14 residues. Germline assignment: CDR1 DFQATT and CDR2 SNEGSKA (reference sequence). Sequencing input: blood, either unsorted or a sorted T cell fraction (not recorded which). This TCR was recovered from a human donor who was either an allogeneic HSCT recipient or a stem cell or donor lymphocyte infusion donor (not recorded which). It is not recorded whose cells these are; they may come from a transplant donor. The V call is TRBV20-1, the J call TRBJ1-2; D is unresolved. CDR3 residues: CSASERQANYGYTF. Here the CDR3 DNA reads TGCAGTGCTAGTGAGCGCCAGGCCAACTATGGCTACACCTTC.